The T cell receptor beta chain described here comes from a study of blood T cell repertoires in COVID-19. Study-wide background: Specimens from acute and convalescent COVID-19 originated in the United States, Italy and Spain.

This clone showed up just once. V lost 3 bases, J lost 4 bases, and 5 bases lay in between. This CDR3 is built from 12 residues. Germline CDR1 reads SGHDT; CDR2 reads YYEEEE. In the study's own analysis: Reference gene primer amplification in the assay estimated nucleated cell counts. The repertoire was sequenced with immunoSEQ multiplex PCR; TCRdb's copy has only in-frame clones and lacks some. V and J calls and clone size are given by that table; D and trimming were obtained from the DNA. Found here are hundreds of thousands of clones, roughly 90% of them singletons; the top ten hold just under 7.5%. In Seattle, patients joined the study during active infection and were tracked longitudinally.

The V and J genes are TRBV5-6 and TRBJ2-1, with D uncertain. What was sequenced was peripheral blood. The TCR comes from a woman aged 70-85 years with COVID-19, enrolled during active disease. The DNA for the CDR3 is TGTGCCAGCAGCTCTCAGTACAATGAGCAGTTCTTC. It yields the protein CASSSQYNEQFF.